This TCR beta chain is from a study of glioma-infiltrating T cells after dendritic cell vaccination. The data were produced by immunoSEQ multiplex PCR, yet TCRdb's version contains in-frame clones alone and is incomplete. This table holds about 92,000 clones, 85% to 90% found once. Germline V gives CDR1 SEHNR, CDR2 FQNEAQ (reference sequence). CDR3 size: 17 residues. The V segment lost 1 base and the J segment 3 bases; nucleotides outside the gene matches: 9. The chain links TRBV7-9 to TRBJ2-1, with TRBD2 matching over 7 bases. The sequencing here drew on blood, taken before dendritic cell vaccination. The receptor was derived from a human donor with glioblastoma. The CDR3 DNA sequence: TGTGCCAGCAGCTTAGGCCAGGGACTACCTTTCTACAATGAGCAGTTCTTC. Translation gives CASSLGQGLPFYNEQFF.